The T cell receptor (beta chain) described here comes from a study of CD8 T cells in Susac syndrome. After extraction with the RNeasy kit, about 0.45 to 1 ug of the RNA was reverse transcribed using random hexamers. TCRdb redid the calling of the immunoSEQ multiplex PCR reads with MiXCR, one entry per CDR3 protein. The data show about 300,000 distinct CDR3 sequences, about 82% seen once. The germline gives CDR1 SGHVS, CDR2 FNYEAQ. This CDR3 is 16 amino acids long. V was pared by 1 base and J by 2 bases, with 11 bases between. Sequencing used CD8+ T cells from PBMCs. The chain joins TRBV7-6 to TRBJ2-2; D remains ambiguous. This sequence was found in a human donor with multiple sclerosis. This chain's CDR3 is CASSLVLGPNTGELFF. CDR3 bases: TGTGCCAGCAGCTTAGTGTTAGGTCCTAACACCGGGGAGCTGTTTTTT. The variable domain in full, completed from reference TRBV7-6 and TRBJ2-2, reads GAGVSQSPRYKVTKRGQDVALRCDPISGHVSLYWYRQALGQGPEFLTYFNYEAQQDKSGLPNDRFSAERPEGSISTLTIQRTEQRDSAMYRCASSLVLGPNTGELFFGEGSRLTVL.